This T cell receptor (beta chain) emerged from a study of cytomegalovirus exposure and HLA in healthy donors. Whole-study results and caveats: The study assumed roughly uniform donor sequencing depth for presence/absence analyses. In a later analysis, TCR beta V- and J-gene trimming was associated with a missense DCLRE1C variant.

The PCR used 60 Vbeta and 13 Jbeta primers. Measured with immunoSEQ multiplex PCR; TCRdb has only the in-frame clones, and not every one. Here the sample spans some 180,000 clones, around 80% being singletons. A note on this clone: The antigen is not known.

The CDR3 covers 15 residues. Per the germline V gene, CDR1 is LGHNA and CDR2 is YSLEER. Trimming cost V 0 bases and J 5 bases, with 14 bases left between them. The chain couples TRBV4-3 to TRBJ2-7; D not certain. This TCR came from a girl aged 10-17 years in good health and CMV-seropositive. The sample consisted of PBMCs. CDR3 in DNA: TGCGCCAGCAGCCAAGATTCGGCGGAGTCGGACGAGCAGTACTTC. The encoded protein is CASSQDSAESDEQYF.